Included here is one T cell receptor (beta chain) sequence, with context. No cognate antigen has been identified for it. Base qualities are missing; no much larger clone stands one base away. This entry is derived from a study of a mutant IDH1 vaccine in newly diagnosed glioma (dated by TCRdb to 2020 to 2022). In terms of the full investigation: Patients received eight vaccinations in weeks 1, 3, 5, 7, 11, 15, 19 and 23, corresponding to visits V03 through V10. For exploratory analyses, longitudinal TCRB deep sequencing was carried out in about two dozen treated patients wherever samples were available. In the chemotherapy-containing groups, vaccination started alongside temozolomide cycles, whereas in patients who had radiotherapy alone it started 4-6 weeks after radiotherapy. Peripheral blood was drawn at six visits: V03 (baseline), V05, V07, V10, V12 and V13. Prior to enrollment, standard therapy consisting of radiotherapy alone, temozolomide alone, or radiochemotherapy with temozolomide had been administered to patients, with the combination being received by most patients. Of the 25 to 35 patients who were treated, approximately 60% were male and approximately 40% were female, and the mean age was roughly 40 years. The research as a whole found: Changes in the top peripheral T cell clonotypes picked up by TCRB sequencing did not appear to be linked to pseudoprogression. According to the authors, sample limitations meant that analyses of patient blood samples could not be reproduced. Immune responses induced by the vaccine were seen in 90% to 95% of patients across multiple MHC alleles. Availability determined which PBMC samples were chosen for TCRB deep sequencing.

The V end gives up 0 bases and the J end 8 bases, leaving 3 bases in the junction not matched to a gene. Taken from the germline V gene, the CDR1 and CDR2 loops are SGHTS and YDEGEE. The CDR3 sequence holds 13 residues, the cysteine and phenylalanine included. Solely the CDR3 DNA is kept, with 39 bases framed from the first base. This sample's time point label indicates: week 5, during vaccination. Every vaccine dose consisted of 300 ug of a 20-mer mutant IDH1 peptide in Montanide, administered subcutaneously together with topical imiquimod. The donors had newly diagnosed IDH1-mutant astrocytomas of WHO grade 3 or 4 that showed loss of nuclear ATRX. The samples were drawn from NOA16, a multicentre, single-arm, open-label phase I trial in Germany that tested a mutant IDH1 peptide vaccine in humans for the first time. The DNeasy Blood and Tissue Kit was used to extract genomic DNA from EDTA blood for TCRB sequencing.

The receptor library was made with the immunoSEQ multiplex PCR assay. Following the manufacturer's protocol, the hsTCRB Kit was used to amplify rearranged TCR beta chain sequences. An Illumina MiSeq was used to sequence the TCRB libraries. In the original analysis: Demultiplexing, trimming and gene mapping were performed with the kit vendor's proprietary platform. This is the immuneACCESS table as TCRdb keeps it, with only in-frame sequences that have V and J called. A part of the clones is gone; compared with another copy, unresolved V genes explain less than half, and the rest is unexplained. V and J calls and clone size are those listed in that table; D and trimming were worked out from the DNA. The table for this sample lists fewer than 65,000 clones; approximately 80% of them were counted only once. The top ten hold around 3.4% of the sample.

This material consisted of PBMCs, taken from a glioma patient whose treatment included an IDH1 peptide vaccine. The clonotype comes from a man aged 25 to 45 with glioma. The rearranged segments are TRBV5-8 and TRBJ1-2; TRBD1 matches 8 bases in the middle. The bases read TGTGCCAGCAGCTTGGGACAGGGGCTAGGCTACACCTTC. Its translation is CASSLGQGLGYTF.